The 3 T cell receptor beta chains given below trace back to one sample, sequenced in a study of OX40 agonist ivuxolimab in advanced cancers. The assay was immunoSEQ multiplex PCR, and TCRdb's table has in-frame clones only and misses some. Among roughly 100,000 clones listed, 90% were seen once. Sequences were derived from CD4+ or CD8+ T cells sorted from blood, sampled in a trial of the OX40 agonist ivuxolimab. These receptors came from an adult with an advanced solid tumor such as melanoma, head and neck, liver or kidney cancer.

The V call is TRBV4-1, the J call TRBJ2-7; 16 nucleotides match TRBD2. V lost 4 bases, J lost 4 bases, and 4 bases stayed unmatched. The germline V gene encodes CDR1 MGHRA and CDR2 YSYEKL. The CDR3 has 16 amino acids. CDR3 nucleotides: TGCGCCAGCAGCCGAGGGACTAGCGGGGGGGATTACGAGCAGTACTTC. Protein sequence: CASSRGTSGGDYEQYF.

The chain carries TRBV7-2 and TRBJ1-3; no definite D call. V dropped 5 bases and J dropped 5 bases, with 13 bases sitting between them. Per the germline V gene, CDR1 is SGHTA and CDR2 is FQGNSA. The length of the CDR3 is 14 residues. The chain's CDR3 is CASSPPGLRNTIYF. The CDR3 DNA is TGTGCCAGCAGCCCCCCCGGTTTACGAAACACCATATATTTT.

J is TRBJ2-5 and V is TRBV27; D may be TRBD2 (6 bases). V lost 10 bases and J 5 bases, leaving 23 bases between the germline ends. The CDR3 sequence is 15 residues long. Germline CDR1 reads MNHEY; CDR2 reads SMNVEV (reference sequence). CDR3 bases: TGTGCCACGAGGGAGGCGGCCCTCGGTTGGGAGACCCAGTACTTC. Translating it yields CATREAALGWETQYF.